The source of this T cell receptor beta chain is a study of shared T cell receptors in the human thymus. Trimming shortened V by 5 bases and J by 1 base, and 9 bases separated the two germline ends. The CDR3 spans 13 residues. Germline V gives CDR1 MNHNY, CDR2 SVGAGI (reference sequence). Profiling relied on immunoSEQ multiplex PCR, and the TCRdb table lists in-frame clones only, not all of them. The top ten clones hold approximately 0.02% of a sample with about 380,000 clones, just under 95% of them seen once. Material for sequencing was thymocytes. The receptor comes from a human donor. The J gene is TRBJ2-7, the V gene TRBV6-6, with TRBD1 as a possible D gene (6 bases). The CDR3 DNA follows: TGTGCCAGCAGTAGGACAGTTTCCTACGAGCAGTACTTC. Its translation is CASSRTVSYEQYF.